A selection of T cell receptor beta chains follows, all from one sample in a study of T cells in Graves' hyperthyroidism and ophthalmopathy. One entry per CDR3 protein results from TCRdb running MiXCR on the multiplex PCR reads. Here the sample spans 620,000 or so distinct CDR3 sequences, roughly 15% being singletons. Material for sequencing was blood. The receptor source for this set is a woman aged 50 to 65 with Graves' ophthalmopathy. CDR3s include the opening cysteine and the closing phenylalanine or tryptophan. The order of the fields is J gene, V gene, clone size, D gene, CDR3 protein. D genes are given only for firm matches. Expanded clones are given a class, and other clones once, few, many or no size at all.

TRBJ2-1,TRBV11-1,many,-,CASRQRPYNEQFF
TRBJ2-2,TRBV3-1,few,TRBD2,CASSQDPRLAGGPAGELFF
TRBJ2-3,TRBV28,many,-,CASSSTPQGLPLFPDTQYF
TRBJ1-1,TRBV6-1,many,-,CASRLPSTEAFF
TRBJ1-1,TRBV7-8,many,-,CASSLGSQKEAFF
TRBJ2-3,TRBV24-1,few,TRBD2,CATRPTSGRASPDTQYF
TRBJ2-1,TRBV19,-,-,CASSRTSAGWENEQFF
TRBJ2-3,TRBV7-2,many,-,CASSRSTDTQYF
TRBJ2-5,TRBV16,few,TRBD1,CASSQSRTGYQETQYF
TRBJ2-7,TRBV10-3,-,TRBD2,CAIRTSSISYEQYF
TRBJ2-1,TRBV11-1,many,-,CASSPRGIAMPHEQFF
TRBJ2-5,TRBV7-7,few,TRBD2,CASSFRLAGAETQYF
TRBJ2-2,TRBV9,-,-,CASSVAGPQHTGELFF
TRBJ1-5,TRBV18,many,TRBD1,CASSPEQGASQPQHF
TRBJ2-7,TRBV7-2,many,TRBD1,CASSLGQGYSYEQYF
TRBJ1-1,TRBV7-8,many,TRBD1,CASSLLGQGDTEAFF
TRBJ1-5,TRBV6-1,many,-,CASSYDFRKGPNQPQHF
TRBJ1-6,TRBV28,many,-,CASSLGTVRAYNSPLHF
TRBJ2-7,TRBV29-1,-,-,CSVESGAYEQYF
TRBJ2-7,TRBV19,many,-,CASSIGTRGTSLHEQYF
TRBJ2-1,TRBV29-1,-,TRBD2,CSVAVGGRAMNEQFF
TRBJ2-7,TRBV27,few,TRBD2,CASTGGKGLGEQYF
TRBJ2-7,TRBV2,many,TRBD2,CASSETSGNYEQYF
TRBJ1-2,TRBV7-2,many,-,CASSFEGVNYGYTF
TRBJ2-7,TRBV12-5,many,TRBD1,CASGLVPLSRDRVYEQYF
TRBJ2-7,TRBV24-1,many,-,CATSSTGTHSYEQYF
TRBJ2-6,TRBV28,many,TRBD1,CASDRAGANVLTF
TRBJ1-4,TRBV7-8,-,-,CASSLGPGAGDEKLFF